Shown below are 25 T cell receptor beta chains from a single sample sequenced in a study of vaccination and CD4 T cells after COVID-19. Sequencing of the DNA from cultured CD4+ T cells was carried out with the Oncomine TCR Beta short-read assay. TCRdb itself ran the PCR reads through MiXCR, one entry per CDR3 protein. The sample lists approximately 11,000 distinct CDR3 sequences, about three fifths occurring once. As to treatment: roughly ten-day PBMC culture with coronavirus spike peptide pools or control peptides (ViraFEST assay). Antigens of these TCRs are unknown. Sequencing was performed on CD4+ T cells from blood, cultured in vitro. The receptors derive from a human donor who had recovered from COVID-19.

This chain connects TRBV21-1 to TRBJ1-4. TRBV21-1 is listed as a pseudogene. The CDR3 is 14 amino acids. CDR3 protein: CASSWRTTNEKLFF. CDR3 in DNA: TGTGCCAGCAGTTGGAGGACAACTAATGAAAAACTGTTTTTT.

CDR3 in DNA: TGCAGTGCCTCGCGGGGCGATGAAAAACTGTTTTTT. Translated: CSASRGDEKLFF. The chain joins TRBV20-1 to TRBJ1-4, with D maybe TRBD1 (5 bases). V was shortened by 6 bases and J by 6 bases, with 11 bases between the two germline ends. The CDR3 is made up of 12 amino acids. Germline CDR1 is DFQATT and CDR2 is SNEGSKA (reference sequence).

V usage is TRBV21-1 and J usage is TRBJ1-5. TRBV21-1 is noted as a pseudogene. The CDR3 has 16 amino acids. The DNA of the CDR3 is TGTGCCAGCAGCAAAATGGCCGAATATAGCAATCAGCCCCAGCATTTT. Translation gives CASSKMAEYSNQPQHF.

This rearrangement joins TRBV6-1 to TRBJ2-3; 11 nucleotides align to TRBD1. With 3 bases clipped from V and 4 bases from J, the junction kept 0 bases outside the gene matches. The germline CDR1 and CDR2 sequences are MNHNS and SASEGT. The CDR3 runs to 14 residues. Here the CDR3 DNA reads TGTGCCAGCAGTGAGGGACAGGGGGCAGATACGCAGTATTTT. It is translated as CASSEGQGADTQYF.

This rearrangement joins TRBV6-1 to TRBJ2-5; 10 nucleotides match TRBD2. The CDR3 contains 14 residues. The V gene end was trimmed by 8 bases and the J gene end by 1 base; junction bases not matched to a gene: 4. Germline V gives CDR1 MNHNS, CDR2 SASEGT. The CDR3 nucleotides read TGTGCCAGCCGGGCTAGCGGGGGCCAAGAGACCCAGTACTTC. It encodes CASRASGGQETQYF.

The genes are TRBV27 and TRBJ1-4; perhaps TRBD1 as D (5 bases). Germline CDR1 is MNHEY and CDR2 is SMNVEV (reference sequence). Trimming took 2 bases from V and 2 from J, leaving 6 bases between them. The CDR3 runs 14 residues. In nucleotides, the CDR3 is TGTGCCAGCAGTTTACGGGGGACTAATGAAAAACTGTTTTTT. This codes for CASSLRGTNEKLFF. The variable domain in full, with the rest retrieved from reference TRBV27 and TRBJ1-4, is EAQVTQNPRYLITVTGKKLTVTCSQNMNHEYMSWYRQDPGLGLRQIYYSMNVEVTDKGDVPEGYKVSRKEKRNFPLILESPSPNQTSLYFCASSLRGTNEKLFFGSGTQLSVL.

The chain combines TRBV6-4 with TRBJ2-3; 11 nucleotides align to TRBD2. V lost 6 bases to trimming and J lost 5 bases; unmatched junction nucleotides: 7. The CDR3 consists of 15 residues. CDR1 MRHNA and CDR2 SNTAGT come from the germline V gene. The CDR3 sequence is CASSAGTSGGDTQYF. CDR3 bases: TGTGCCAGCAGCGCCGGGACTAGCGGTGGAGATACGCAGTATTTT.

J is TRBJ2-4 and V is TRBV20-1; either TRBD1 or TRBD2 may fit D (6 bases each). CDR1 and CDR2 from the germline V gene are DFQATT and SNEGSKA (reference sequence). The CDR3 totals 15 residues. Trimming took 2 bases from V and 0 from J, leaving 11 bases between them. CDR3 bases: TGCAGTGCTAGAAAGGGGGGATTAGCCAAAAACATTCAGTACTTC. Its protein product is CSARKGGLAKNIQYF.

The chain employs TRBV7-2 and TRBJ2-1, with 11 bases that match TRBD2. The V gene end was trimmed by 4 bases and the J gene end by 6 bases; junction bases not matched to a gene: 5. CDR3 length equals 15 residues. Germline V gives CDR1 SGHTA, CDR2 FQGNSA. The chain's CDR3 is CASSSGLAGSNEQFF. The CDR3 bases are TGTGCCAGCAGCTCCGGACTAGCGGGTAGCAATGAGCAGTTCTTC.

This chain uses TRBV11-2 with TRBJ2-3, with 9 bases matching TRBD2. Germline CDR1 is SGHAT and CDR2 is FQNNGV. The CDR3 is 16 residues long. J lost 2 bases, V lost 8 bases, and 11 bases had no gene match. CDR3 loop: CASGNIAGEVTDTQYF. The CDR3 DNA follows: TGTGCCAGCGGGAACATAGCGGGAGAGGTCACAGATACGCAGTATTTT.

This clonotype has more than one count but fewer than ten. This chain uses TRBV6-1 with TRBJ1-6; D gene ambiguous. The CDR3 runs to 14 residues. Germline loops: CDR1 MNHNS, CDR2 SASEGT. V shed 6 bases and J shed 11 bases, with 17 bases lying between them. The CDR3 DNA reads as TGTGCCAGCAGGTCAAGGACGTATTTGACACCCCTCCACTTT. It translates to CASRSRTYLTPLHF.

This clonotype has more than one count but fewer than ten. The rearrangement links TRBV6-5 to TRBJ1-5; 9 bases agree with TRBD1. This CDR3 is built from 14 residues. The germline V gene encodes CDR1 MNHEY and CDR2 SVGAGI. V trimming: 2 bases; J trimming: 7 bases; junction bases outside the gene matches: 3. The chain's CDR3 is CASSYRDRDQPQHF. The CDR3 nucleotides read TGTGCCAGCAGTTACCGGGACAGGGACCAGCCCCAGCATTTT.

This clonotype was counted between two and nine times. This chain uses TRBV20-1 with TRBJ2-3; D call uncertain. Trimming stripped 8 bases from V and 3 bases from J, with 15 bases between. Germline CDR1 reads DFQATT; CDR2 reads SNEGSKA (reference sequence). The CDR3 consists of 13 residues. This chain's CDR3 is CSPPGLFTDTQYF. The CDR3, as DNA: TGCAGTCCCCCGGGCCTATTTACAGATACGCAGTATTTT.

The chain links TRBV7-2 to TRBJ1-1; a possible D gene is TRBD1 (6 bases). The CDR3 has 12 amino acids. Trimming removed 2 bases from V and 10 bases from J, with 11 bases in between. From germline, CDR1 is SGHTA and CDR2 FQGNSA. CDR3 DNA sequence: TGTGCCAGCAGCTTAACGGGGGCTGGAGCTTTCTTT. Translation gives CASSLTGAGAFF.

V gene TRBV6-1 combines with J gene TRBJ2-7; 9 bases align to TRBD1. Germline V gives CDR1 MNHNS, CDR2 SASEGT. V was clipped by 3 bases and J by 3 bases; unmatched bases: 9. The CDR3 has 16 amino acids. The CDR3 spells CASSESLTGGFYEQYF. The CDR3 region has the DNA TGTGCCAGCAGTGAGTCCCTGACAGGGGGGTTCTACGAGCAGTACTTC.

The chain couples TRBV4-3 to TRBJ1-3; D is uncertain. Germline V gives CDR1 LGHNA, CDR2 YSLEER. The CDR3 is made up of 16 amino acids. Trimming left V 2 bases short and J 0 bases short, with 11 bases between. The CDR3 DNA follows: TGCGCCAGCAGCCAAACCTCCGCGCCCTCTGGAAACACCATATATTTT. Residues: CASSQTSAPSGNTIYF.

This clonotype occurred once. DNA for the CDR3: TGCGCCAGCAGCTTGGGAGGGGCCTACTACGAGCAGTACTTC. Amino acids: CASSLGGAYYEQYF. The V and J genes are TRBV5-1 and TRBJ2-7; D tentatively reads TRBD1 or TRBD2 (5 bases each). This CDR3 has 14 residues. Per the germline V gene, CDR1 is SGHRS and CDR2 is YFSETQ. V was trimmed by 0 bases and J by 3 bases, leaving 10 bases between them.

This chain uses TRBV6-1 with TRBJ2-1; TRBD2 agrees at 7 bases. The CDR3 is 14 amino acids. Looked up from germline, CDR1 is MNHNS and CDR2 is SASEGT. The trim removed 3 bases at V and 6 bases at J, leaving 5 bases unmatched. CDR3 nucleotide sequence: TGTGCCAGCAGTGATGTGGGCGGGGGCAATGAGCAGTTCTTC. Its translation: CASSDVGGGNEQFF.

This clonotype occurred once. The chain links TRBV27 to TRBJ2-5; 9 positions match TRBD1. The CDR3 is 15 residues long. V shed 7 bases and J 0 bases; nucleotides not matched to a gene: 6. The V gene's germline CDR1 is MNHEY and CDR2 SMNVEV (reference sequence). CDR3 in amino acids: CASKTWDRDQETQYF. CDR3 bases: TGTGCCAGCAAAACATGGGACAGGGACCAAGAGACCCAGTACTTC.

V gene TRBV5-4 combines with J gene TRBJ2-3; D not resolved. CDR1 is SGHNT, CDR2 YYREEE, per germline (reference sequence). The CDR3 covers 14 residues. V was trimmed by 4 bases and J by 2 bases, leaving 11 bases between them. CDR3 in DNA: TGTGCCAGCAGCCTGAACACGAACACAGATACGCAGTATTTT. Its protein is CASSLNTNTDTQYF.

There are a few counts of this clonotype. This chain links TRBV4-1 with TRBJ1-5, with 9 bases lining up with TRBD1. The CDR3 is 17 amino acids. J was trimmed by 2 bases and V by 0 bases; bases with no gene match: 5. Germline V gene sequence: CDR1 MGHRA, CDR2 YSYEKL. The CDR3 reads CASSQEVRQGGNQPQHF. The CDR3 nucleotides are TGCGCCAGCAGCCAAGAGGTTAGACAGGGGGGCAATCAGCCCCAGCATTTT.

The rearrangement links TRBV6-5 to TRBJ2-1, with 9 nucleotides matching TRBD2. The CDR3 sequence is 15 residues long. Germline V lookup: CDR1 MNHEY, CDR2 SVGAGI. Trimming at V came to 2 bases and at J to 8 bases, leaving 7 bases not matched to a gene. CDR3 in amino acids: CASSYVSGSSDEQFF. The CDR3 nucleotides read TGTGCCAGCAGTTACGTTAGCGGGAGTTCCGATGAGCAGTTCTTC.

The chain links TRBV27 to TRBJ1-2; weak D call: TRBD1 (5 bases). Germline V gene lookup returns CDR1 MNHEY and CDR2 SMNVEV (reference sequence). This CDR3 contains 15 residues. Trimming removed 2 bases at V and 0 bases at J, with 10 bases between. The CDR3 loop is CASSLRQPSNYGYTF. The CDR3, as DNA: TGTGCCAGCAGTTTAAGACAGCCATCTAACTATGGCTACACCTTC.

The rearrangement links TRBV10-3 to TRBJ2-2; 8 positions agree with TRBD1. There are 15 residues in the CDR3. V gave up 6 bases and J gave up 1 base; unmatched junction bases: 4. Germline assignment: CDR1 ENHRY and CDR2 SYGVKD. CDR3 in DNA: TGTGCCATCAGACGGGACAGGATGAACACCGGGGAGCTGTTTTTT. Its translation: CAIRRDRMNTGELFF.

V usage is TRBV10-3 and J usage is TRBJ1-3, with D possibly being TRBD1 (5 bases). Germline-derived CDR1 and CDR2 are ENHRY and SYGVKD. CDR3 length: 14 amino acids. V was trimmed by 2 bases and J by 4 bases, leaving 9 bases between them. The CDR3, as DNA: TGTGCCATCAGTGAGACACGGGGCGGAAACACCATATATTTT. Translating it yields CAISETRGGNTIYF.